The next 10 T cell receptor beta chains were all read from a single sample in a study of identical twins. TCRdb processed the 5' RACE reads anew with MiXCR; each CDR3 protein has one entry. The table lists hundreds of thousands of distinct CDR3 sequences, over 8.5% of them singletons. These data also formed part of another study, on yellow fever vaccine responses in identical twins.

What was sequenced was PBMCs. All receptors come from a woman in her late teens or twenties in good health.

The V gene is TRBV28, the J gene TRBJ2-3; perhaps D is TRBD1 or TRBD2 (5 bases each). Germline CDR1 is MDHEN and CDR2 is SYDVKM. The V gene lost 6 bases and the J gene lost 0 bases, with 16 bases spanning the gap. This CDR3 is built from 16 residues. CDR3 bases: TGTGCCAGCAGCCCCGGGACGGACGCTAGCACAGATACGCAGTATTTT. Its protein product is CASSPGTDASTDTQYF. Supplemented by reference TRBV28 and TRBJ2-3, the full variable domain reads DVKVTQSSRYLVKRTGEKVFLECVQDMDHENMFWYRQDPGLGLRLIYFSYDVKMKEKGDIPEGYSVSREKKERFSLILESASTNQTSMYLCASSPGTDASTDTQYFGPGTRLTVL.

This clonotype was counted only a few times. The chain is built from TRBV29-1 and TRBJ2-7; D uncertain. The CDR3 covers 12 residues. V was pared by 7 bases and J by 7 bases, with 17 bases between. Germline V CDR1 and CDR2: SQVTM, ANQGSEA. This CDR3 is CSAGTWGGEQYF. The CDR3 nucleotides read TGCAGCGCCGGAACGTGGGGTGGAGAGCAGTACTTC.

The sample holds many counts of this clonotype. The chain uses TRBV12-3 or TRBV12-4 and TRBJ2-7, with 7 bases lining up with TRBD1. This CDR3 region has 15 residues. The V segment lost 1 base and the J segment 2 bases; nucleotides outside the gene matches: 5. Written as DNA, the CDR3 is TGTGCCAGCAGTTTAGACAGGGGATTCACCTACGAGCAGTACTTC. Protein: CASSLDRGFTYEQYF.

V gene TRBV4-1 combines with J gene TRBJ2-3; D not resolved. The CDR3 totals 15 residues. The germline V and J ends were trimmed by 1 base and 3 bases, with 11 bases remaining between them. Looked up from germline, CDR1 is MGHRA and CDR2 is YSYEKL. CDR3 region: CASSQVSITTDTQYF. The CDR3 nucleotides read TGCGCCAGCAGCCAAGTCTCTATTACTACAGATACGCAGTATTTT.

This clonotype showed up just a few times. The rearrangement joins TRBV5-5 to TRBJ2-3; no clear D. Germline V gene data show CDR1 as SGHKS and CDR2 as YYEKEE (reference sequence). The CDR3 is made up of 15 amino acids. The ends were cut back, 0 bases at V and 0 bases at J, with 8 bases in the middle. As DNA, the CDR3 is TGTGCCAGCAGCTTGGACCACGTGAGCACAGATACGCAGTATTTT. It specifies CASSLDHVSTDTQYF.

The chain employs TRBV7-9 and TRBJ2-3; 7 nucleotides agree with TRBD2. J lost 2 bases, V lost 5 bases, and 10 bases had no gene match. The CDR3 is 16 amino acids. Germline V CDR1 and CDR2: SEHNR, FQNEAQ (reference sequence). The CDR3 DNA is TGTGCCAGCAGCCCCTTTGGGGGGGGGAACACAGATACGCAGTATTTT. As protein: CASSPFGGGNTDTQYF.

The rearrangement links TRBV15 to TRBJ2-7; perhaps TRBD2 as D (6 bases). The CDR3 runs to 19 residues. Trimming removed 5 bases at V and 1 base at J, with 27 bases between. Germline V gives CDR1 LNHNV, CDR2 YYDKDF (reference sequence). CDR3: CATSPTAQRGYQDSYEQYF. CDR3 nucleotide sequence: TGTGCCACCAGCCCAACAGCGCAACGGGGGTATCAGGATTCCTACGAGCAGTACTTC.

This sequence joins TRBV9 and TRBJ2-4, with 9 bases identical to TRBD2. The CDR3 length is 18 residues. J gave up 2 bases and V 0 bases, and 9 bases lay outside the gene matches. CDR1 and CDR2 from the germline V gene are SGDLS and YYNGEE. CDR3 sequence reads: CASSVEASGNPSKNIQYF. For the CDR3, the DNA is TGTGCCAGCAGCGTAGAGGCTAGCGGGAACCCTTCCAAAAACATTCAGTACTTC.

The table lists this clonotype with a few counts. The junction departs from the called germline gene at one end, perhaps through a read error. The J gene is TRBJ2-2, the V gene TRBV9; D remains ambiguous. The CDR3 length is 15 residues. Germline V gene data show CDR1 as SGDLS and CDR2 as YYNGEE. CDR3 loop: CASSVSLLNSGELFF. CDR3 DNA: TGTGCCAGCAGCGTAAGTCTCCTGAACTCCGGGGAGCTGTTTTTT. Variable domain in full (rest from reference TRBV9 and TRBJ2-2): DSGVTQTPKHLITATGQRVTLRCSPRSGDLSVYWYQQSLDQGLQFLIQYYNGEERAKGNILERFSAQQFPDLHSELNLSSLELGDSALYFCASSVSLLNSGELFFGEGSRLTVL.

The table lists this clonotype with a few counts. This chain connects TRBV2 to TRBJ2-3; D gene unclear. V shed 2 bases and J shed 6 bases, with 9 bases lying between them. The germline V gene has CDR1 SNHLY and CDR2 FYNNEI. CDR3 length: 13 amino acids. Written as DNA, the CDR3 is TGTGCCAGCAGTGAATTTCTGGGGGATACGCAGTATTTT. Protein sequence: CASSEFLGDTQYF.